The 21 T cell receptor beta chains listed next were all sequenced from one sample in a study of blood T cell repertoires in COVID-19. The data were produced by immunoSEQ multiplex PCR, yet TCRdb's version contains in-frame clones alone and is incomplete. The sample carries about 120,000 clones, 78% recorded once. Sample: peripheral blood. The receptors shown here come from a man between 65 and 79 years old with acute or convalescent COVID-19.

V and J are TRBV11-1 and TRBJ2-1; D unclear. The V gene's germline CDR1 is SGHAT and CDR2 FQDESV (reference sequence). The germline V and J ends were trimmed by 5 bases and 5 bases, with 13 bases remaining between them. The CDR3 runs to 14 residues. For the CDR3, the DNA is TGTGCCAGCAGCGACATGCTTTTAAACAATGAGCAGTTCTTC. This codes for CASSDMLLNNEQFF.

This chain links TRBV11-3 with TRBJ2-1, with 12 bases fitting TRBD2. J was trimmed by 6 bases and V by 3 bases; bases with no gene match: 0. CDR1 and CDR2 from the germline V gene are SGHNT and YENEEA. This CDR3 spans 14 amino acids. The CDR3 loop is CASSLGLAGNEQFF. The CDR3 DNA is TGTGCCAGCAGCTTGGGACTAGCGGGCAATGAGCAGTTCTTC.

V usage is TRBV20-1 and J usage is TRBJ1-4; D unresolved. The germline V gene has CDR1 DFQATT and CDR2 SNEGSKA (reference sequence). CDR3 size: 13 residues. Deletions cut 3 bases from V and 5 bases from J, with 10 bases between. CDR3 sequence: CSASTGSNEKLFF. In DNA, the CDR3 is TGCAGTGCTAGTACGGGGTCCAATGAAAAACTGTTTTTT.

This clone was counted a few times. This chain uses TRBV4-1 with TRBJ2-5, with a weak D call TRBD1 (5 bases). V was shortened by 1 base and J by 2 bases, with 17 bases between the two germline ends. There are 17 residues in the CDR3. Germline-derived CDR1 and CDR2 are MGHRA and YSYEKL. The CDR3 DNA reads TGCGCCAGCAGCCAAGTCAGGGCAGCGACGTCGCAAGAGACCCAGTACTTC. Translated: CASSQVRAATSQETQYF.

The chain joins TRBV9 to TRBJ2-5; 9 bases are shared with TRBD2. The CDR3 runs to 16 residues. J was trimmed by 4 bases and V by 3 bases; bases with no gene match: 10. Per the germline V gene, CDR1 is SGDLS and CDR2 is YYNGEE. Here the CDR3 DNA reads TGTGCCAGCAGCGCCGGAGCGGGGGGCGCCTTAGAGACCCAGTACTTC. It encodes CASSAGAGGALETQYF.

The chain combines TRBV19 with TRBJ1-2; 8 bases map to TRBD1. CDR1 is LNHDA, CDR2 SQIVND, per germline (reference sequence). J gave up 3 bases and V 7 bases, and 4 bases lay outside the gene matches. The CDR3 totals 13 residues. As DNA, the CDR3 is TGTGCCAGTAACTCAGGGGGCTACTATGGCTACACCTTC. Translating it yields CASNSGGYYGYTF.

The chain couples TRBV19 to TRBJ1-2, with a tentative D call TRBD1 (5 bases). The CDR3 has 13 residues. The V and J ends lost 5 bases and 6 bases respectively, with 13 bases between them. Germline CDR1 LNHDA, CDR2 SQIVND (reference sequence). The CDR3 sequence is CASSPQGFDGYTF. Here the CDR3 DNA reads TGTGCCAGTAGTCCCCAGGGTTTTGATGGCTACACCTTC.

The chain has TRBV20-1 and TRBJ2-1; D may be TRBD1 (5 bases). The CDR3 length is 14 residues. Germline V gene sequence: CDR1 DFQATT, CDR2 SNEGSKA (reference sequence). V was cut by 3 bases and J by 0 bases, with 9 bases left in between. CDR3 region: CSASKGLSYNEQFF. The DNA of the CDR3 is TGCAGTGCTAGTAAGGGGCTCTCCTACAATGAGCAGTTCTTC.

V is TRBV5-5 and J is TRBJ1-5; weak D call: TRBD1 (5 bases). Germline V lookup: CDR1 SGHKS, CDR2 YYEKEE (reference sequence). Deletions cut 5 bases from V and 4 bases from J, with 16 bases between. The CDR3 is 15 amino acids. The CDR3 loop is CASRRDGGENQPQHF. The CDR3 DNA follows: TGTGCCAGCAGACGGGACGGCGGGGAAAATCAGCCCCAGCATTTT.

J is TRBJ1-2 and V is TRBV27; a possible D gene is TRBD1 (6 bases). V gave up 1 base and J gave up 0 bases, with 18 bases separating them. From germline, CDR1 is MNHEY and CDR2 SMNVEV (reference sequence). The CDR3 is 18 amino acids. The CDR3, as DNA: TGTGCCAGCAGTTTATTGGGACAACCCCAGCCTTCTAACTATGGCTACACCTTC. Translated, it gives CASSLLGQPQPSNYGYTF.

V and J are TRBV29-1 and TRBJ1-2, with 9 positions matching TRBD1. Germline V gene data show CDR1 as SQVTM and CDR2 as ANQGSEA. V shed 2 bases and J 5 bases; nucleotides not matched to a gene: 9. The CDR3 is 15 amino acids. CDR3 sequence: CSVEITGGQTYGYTF. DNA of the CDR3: TGCAGCGTTGAAATAACAGGGGGCCAGACATATGGCTACACCTTC. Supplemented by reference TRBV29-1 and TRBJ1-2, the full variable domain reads SAVISQKPSRDICQRGTSLTIQCQVDSQVTMMFWYRQQPGQSLTLIATANQGSEATYESGFVIDKFPISRPNLTFSTLTVSNMSPEDSSIYLCSVEITGGQTYGYTFGSGTRLTVV.

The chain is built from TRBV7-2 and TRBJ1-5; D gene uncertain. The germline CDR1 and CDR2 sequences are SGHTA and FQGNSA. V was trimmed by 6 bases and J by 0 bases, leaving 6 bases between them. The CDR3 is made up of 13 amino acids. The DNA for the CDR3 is TGTGCCAGCAGTGTAGTTAGCAATCAGCCCCAGCATTTT. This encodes CASSVVSNQPQHF. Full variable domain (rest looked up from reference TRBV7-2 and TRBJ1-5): GAGVSQSPSNKVTEKGKDVELRCDPISGHTALYWYRQSLGQGLEFLIYFQGNSAPDKSGLPSDRFSAERTGGSVSTLTIQRTQQEDSAVYLCASSVVSNQPQHFGDGTRLSIL.

Written as DNA, the CDR3 is TGTGCCAGCAGCGTAGGAGGGACAGGGGAAAGCACAGATACGCAGTATTTT. Translation gives CASSVGGTGESTDTQYF. V gene TRBV9 combines with J gene TRBJ2-3; the match to TRBD1 covers 10 bases. Germline V gives CDR1 SGDLS, CDR2 YYNGEE. The CDR3 sequence is 17 residues long. V was pared by 0 bases and J by 0 bases, with 4 bases of the junction left unmatched.

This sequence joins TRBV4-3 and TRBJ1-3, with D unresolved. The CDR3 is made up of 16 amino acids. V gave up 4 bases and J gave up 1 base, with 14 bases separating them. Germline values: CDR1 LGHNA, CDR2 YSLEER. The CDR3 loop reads CASSRGPVGSGNTIYF. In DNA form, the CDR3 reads TGCGCCAGCAGCCGAGGGCCGGTGGGTTCTGGAAACACCATATATTTT.

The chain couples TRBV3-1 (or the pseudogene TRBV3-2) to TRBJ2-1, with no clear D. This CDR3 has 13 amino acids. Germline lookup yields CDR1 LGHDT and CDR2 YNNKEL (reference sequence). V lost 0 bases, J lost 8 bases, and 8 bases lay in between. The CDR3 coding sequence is TGTGCCAGCAGCCAAGAGCTCCGGGATGAGCAGTTCTTC. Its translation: CASSQELRDEQFF.

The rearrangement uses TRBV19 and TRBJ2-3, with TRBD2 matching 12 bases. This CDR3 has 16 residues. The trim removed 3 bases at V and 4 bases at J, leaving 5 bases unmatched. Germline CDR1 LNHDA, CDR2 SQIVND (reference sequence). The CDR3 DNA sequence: TGTGCCAGTAGTATTTCCGGGACTAGCGGGTCAGATACGCAGTATTTT. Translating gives CASSISGTSGSDTQYF.

CDR3 sequence: CASSYSTGSLWEQYF. The CDR3 DNA sequence: TGTGCCAGCAGTTACTCAACAGGGAGTCTTTGGGAGCAGTACTTC. This chain connects TRBV6-5 to TRBJ2-7; D might be TRBD1 (6 bases). Germline V CDR1 and CDR2: MNHEY, SVGAGI. Trimming cost V 0 bases and J 7 bases, with 16 bases left between them. This CDR3 contains 15 residues.

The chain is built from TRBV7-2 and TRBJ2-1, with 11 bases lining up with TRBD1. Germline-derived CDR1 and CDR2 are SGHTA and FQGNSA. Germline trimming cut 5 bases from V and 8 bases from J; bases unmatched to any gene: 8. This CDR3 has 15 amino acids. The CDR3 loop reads CASSAPGQGDYEQFF. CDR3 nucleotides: TGTGCCAGCAGCGCACCGGGACAGGGGGACTATGAGCAGTTCTTC.

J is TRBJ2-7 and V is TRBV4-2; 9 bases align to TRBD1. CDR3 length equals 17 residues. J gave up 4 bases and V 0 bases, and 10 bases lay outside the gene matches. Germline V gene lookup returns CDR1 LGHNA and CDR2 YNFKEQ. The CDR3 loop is CASSQDGLRDREYEQYF. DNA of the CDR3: TGTGCCAGCAGCCAAGATGGGTTGCGGGACAGGGAATACGAGCAGTACTTC.

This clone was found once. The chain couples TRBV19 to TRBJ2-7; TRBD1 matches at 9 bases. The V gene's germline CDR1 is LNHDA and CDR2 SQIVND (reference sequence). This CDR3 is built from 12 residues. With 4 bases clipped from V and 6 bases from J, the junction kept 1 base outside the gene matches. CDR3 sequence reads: CASSNRGREQYF. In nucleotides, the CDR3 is TGTGCCAGTAGTAACAGGGGGCGCGAGCAGTACTTC.

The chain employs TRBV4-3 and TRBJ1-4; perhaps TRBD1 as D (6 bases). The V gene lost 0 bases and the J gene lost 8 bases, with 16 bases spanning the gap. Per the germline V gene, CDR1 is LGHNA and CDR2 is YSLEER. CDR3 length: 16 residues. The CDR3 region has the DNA TGCGCCAGCAGCCAAGATGACTTCAGGGGCCGGGAAAAACTGTTTTTT. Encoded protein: CASSQDDFRGREKLFF.